This TCR beta chain derives from a study of blood T cell repertoires in COVID-19. About the study: Samples taken during acute and convalescent COVID-19 were collected in the United States, Italy and Spain. PBMCs, B-cell-depleted T cells, or T cells were the source of the cDNA or gDNA that made up the material.

Authors' data handling: Reference gene primer amplification yielded estimated nucleated cell counts. The table came from immunoSEQ multiplex PCR; TCRdb's copy has only in-frame clones and leaves some out. V, J and clone size derive from that table, while D and trimming were established from the DNA sequence. This sample has 150,000 to 200,000 clones, with just over 90% found just once. This CDR3 contains 14 residues. Germline loops: CDR1 MNHEY, CDR2 SVGEGT. V was cut by 2 bases and J by 5 bases, with 12 bases left in between. It was during active infection that Seattle patients were enrolled and then longitudinally followed.

Material for sequencing was peripheral blood. J is TRBJ1-1 and V is TRBV6-2 or TRBV6-3; D not certain. The TCR comes from a woman aged 55-75 years with COVID-19, enrolled during active disease. The CDR3 here is CASSYAGENTEAFF. As DNA, the CDR3 is TGTGCCAGCAGTTACGCTGGGGAGAATACTGAAGCTTTCTTT.